These T cell receptor beta chains were read from a single sample in a study of T cell repertoires in cytomegalovirus infection. One entry per CDR3 protein results from TCRdb running MiXCR on the reads. This table holds roughly 350,000 distinct CDR3 sequences, about a third found once. Antigen specificity for these receptors is unknown. The specimen was cultured PBMCs, collected from culture after CMV antigen stimulation. The receptors stem from a human donor in good health (CMV status not recorded). Some clones in this sample may be carry-over from other donors' samples. The CDR3 runs from the conserved cysteine through the conserved F or W. Fields, in order: clone size, J gene, V gene, D gene, CDR3 length, CDR3 DNA, CDR3 protein. The D gene is left open where the match is weak. Clone size, where shown, is once, few, many, or a class for clones that have expanded.

clone size: once; J gene: TRBJ2-3; V gene: TRBV27; D gene: NA; CDR3 length: 13; CDR3 DNA: TGTGCCAGCAGCAGGGTTGTGACAGATACGCAGTATTTT; CDR3 protein: CASSRVVTDTQYF
clone size: NA; J gene: TRBJ2-1; V gene: TRBV14; D gene: NA; CDR3 length: 14; CDR3 DNA: TGTGCCAGCAGCCAGTCCTGGGTGGGGAATGAGCAGTTCTTC; CDR3 protein: CASSQSWVGNEQFF
clone size: NA; J gene: TRBJ2-3; V gene: TRBV6-5; D gene: TRBD2; CDR3 length: 17; CDR3 DNA: TGTGCCAGCAGGGGGACTAGCGGGAGTTTGGTAACAGATACGCAGTATTTT; CDR3 protein: CASRGTSGSLVTDTQYF
clone size: NA; J gene: TRBJ2-3; V gene: TRBV5-3; D gene: TRBD2; CDR3 length: 17; CDR3 DNA: TGTGCCAGCAGCTTGGGGGGAGCGGGAGGACCCACAGATACGCAGTATTTT; CDR3 protein: CASSLGGAGGPTDTQYF
clone size: once; J gene: TRBJ2-3; V gene: TRBV27; D gene: TRBD2; CDR3 length: 16; CDR3 DNA: TGTGCCAGCAGTCCCACGCTAGCGGGCCTCACAGATACGCAGTATTTT; CDR3 protein: CASSPTLAGLTDTQYF
clone size: few; J gene: TRBJ2-1; V gene: TRBV19; D gene: TRBD2; CDR3 length: 16; CDR3 DNA: TGTGCCAGTAGTATATCTTCTAGCGGGGGATACAATGAGCAGTTCTTC; CDR3 protein: CASSISSSGGYNEQFF
clone size: few; J gene: TRBJ2-7; V gene: TRBV6-1; D gene: TRBD2; CDR3 length: 17; CDR3 DNA: TGTGCCAGCAGGCCCACTAGCGGGAGGGTGGCCCTCTACGAGCAGTACTTC; CDR3 protein: CASRPTSGRVALYEQYF
clone size: NA; J gene: TRBJ1-6; V gene: TRBV11-3; D gene: TRBD1; CDR3 length: 14; CDR3 DNA: TGTGCCAGCAGCACGACAGGGGGGAATTCACCCCTCCACTTT; CDR3 protein: CASSTTGGNSPLHF
clone size: few; J gene: TRBJ2-1; V gene: TRBV12-3/TRBV12-4; D gene: NA; CDR3 length: 13; CDR3 DNA: TGTGCCAGCAGTTCACAGGGTATGAATGAGCAGTTCTTC; CDR3 protein: CASSSQGMNEQFF
clone size: NA; J gene: TRBJ2-7; V gene: TRBV11-2; D gene: NA; CDR3 length: 15; CDR3 DNA: TGTGCCAGCAGCTTAGATTTAGGTTACACCTACGAGCAGTACTTC; CDR3 protein: CASSLDLGYTYEQYF
clone size: NA; J gene: TRBJ2-4; V gene: TRBV6-2/TRBV6-3; D gene: NA; CDR3 length: 11; CDR3 DNA: TGTGCCAGCACCAGGGGTCTCATTCAGTACTTC; CDR3 protein: CASTRGLIQYF
clone size: NA; J gene: TRBJ1-2; V gene: TRBV15; D gene: NA; CDR3 length: 14; CDR3 DNA: TGTGCCACCAGCACTAGACAGACCGGCTATGGCTACACCTTC; CDR3 protein: CATSTRQTGYGYTF
clone size: once; J gene: TRBJ1-5; V gene: TRBV28; D gene: NA; CDR3 length: 11; CDR3 DNA: TGTGCCAGCCTGGGTGGGCAGAGCCAGCATTTT; CDR3 protein: CASLGGQSQHF
clone size: few; J gene: TRBJ2-3; V gene: TRBV7-2; D gene: TRBD2; CDR3 length: 14; CDR3 DNA: TGTGCCAGCGATAGGGGCGGGGGGCAGGATACGCAGTATTTT; CDR3 protein: CASDRGGGQDTQYF
clone size: NA; J gene: TRBJ1-2; V gene: TRBV9; D gene: NA; CDR3 length: 15; CDR3 DNA: TGTGCCAGCAGCGCCCTACAGGGTTCAAGGTATGGCTACACCTTC; CDR3 protein: CASSALQGSRYGYTF
clone size: NA; J gene: TRBJ1-1; V gene: TRBV7-9; D gene: NA; CDR3 length: 16; CDR3 DNA: TGTGCCAGCAGCACCCCGTTTAGAGGGGAGAACACTGAAGCTTTCTTT; CDR3 protein: CASSTPFRGENTEAFF
clone size: NA; J gene: TRBJ2-1; V gene: TRBV11-2; D gene: TRBD2; CDR3 length: 16; CDR3 DNA: TGTGCCAGCAGCTCTCCAGCGGGAGGGGGTCATAATGAGCAGTTCTTC; CDR3 protein: CASSSPAGGGHNEQFF
clone size: NA; J gene: TRBJ2-1; V gene: TRBV15; D gene: TRBD2; CDR3 length: 17; CDR3 DNA: TGTGCCACCAGCACCCCCGACGGGACTAGCGGGAGCTATGAGCAGTTCTTC; CDR3 protein: CATSTPDGTSGSYEQFF
clone size: NA; J gene: TRBJ2-3; V gene: TRBV7-3; D gene: TRBD2; CDR3 length: 14; CDR3 DNA: TGTGCCAGCAGCTTAAGCGGGAGCAGGGATACGCAGTATTTT; CDR3 protein: CASSLSGSRDTQYF
clone size: NA; J gene: TRBJ2-1; V gene: TRBV7-9; D gene: TRBD1; CDR3 length: 17; CDR3 DNA: TGTGCCAGCAGTTGGAGGACAGGGCAGAGCTCCTACAATGAGCAGTTCTTC; CDR3 protein: CASSWRTGQSSYNEQFF
clone size: NA; J gene: TRBJ2-7; V gene: TRBV7-6; D gene: NA; CDR3 length: 14; CDR3 DNA: TGTGCCAGCAGTAAAACCCGGCTAGCCTACGAGCAGTACTTC; CDR3 protein: CASSKTRLAYEQYF
clone size: few; J gene: TRBJ1-1; V gene: TRBV11-2; D gene: NA; CDR3 length: 15; CDR3 DNA: TGTGCCAGCAGTTGGGATAGAGGGGCGAACACTGAAGCTTTCTTT; CDR3 protein: CASSWDRGANTEAFF
clone size: few; J gene: TRBJ2-1; V gene: TRBV7-2; D gene: TRBD2; CDR3 length: 20; CDR3 DNA: TGTGCCAGCAGCTTAGAAGTTTGGAGACGGCGGGGGAGCTCCTACAATGAGCAGTTCTTC; CDR3 protein: CASSLEVWRRRGSSYNEQFF
clone size: few; J gene: TRBJ1-1; V gene: TRBV12-3/TRBV12-4; D gene: NA; CDR3 length: 14; CDR3 DNA: TGTGCCAGCACCATAACGGCAAGGCCCGCGTTCGCTTTCTTT; CDR3 protein: CASTITARPAFAFF
clone size: few; J gene: TRBJ1-1; V gene: TRBV12-3/TRBV12-4; D gene: NA; CDR3 length: 14; CDR3 DNA: TGTGCCAGCAGTTTAGGTGACGGGCACACTGAAGCTTTCTTT; CDR3 protein: CASSLGDGHTEAFF
clone size: NA; J gene: TRBJ2-2; V gene: TRBV10-3; D gene: NA; CDR3 length: 13; CDR3 DNA: TGTGCCATCAGGACAGGGAACACCGGGGAGCTGTTTTTT; CDR3 protein: CAIRTGNTGELFF
clone size: NA; J gene: TRBJ2-3; V gene: TRBV5-4; D gene: TRBD2; CDR3 length: 15; CDR3 DNA: TGTGCCAGCAGCTTCCAGCGGGAGCGACTGGATACGCAGTATTTT; CDR3 protein: CASSFQRERLDTQYF
clone size: NA; J gene: TRBJ2-3; V gene: TRBV4-3; D gene: NA; CDR3 length: 15; CDR3 DNA: TGCGCCAGCAGCCAAGATGGGGGTAGGGGAGATACGCAGTATTTT; CDR3 protein: CASSQDGGRGDTQYF